This TCR beta chain was identified during a study of liver allograft versus peripheral blood T cells. Study overall: Peripheral blood of the recipients supplied T cell receptor repertoires that were compared with those in transplanted livers.

Germline CDR1 reads MNHEY; CDR2 reads SVGAGI. V shed 10 bases, J shed 5 bases, and the junction held 11 bases outside the gene matches. The CDR3 is 14 residues long. General observations from the study: Within liver allografts, T cell receptor repertoires were reportedly different from those in peripheral blood.

Each CDR3 protein is one row after TCRdb ran MiXCR on the reads. The sample includes about 14,000 distinct CDR3 sequences, 20% to 25% of them seen just once. This clonotype has more than one count but fewer than ten. The target antigen is unknown. The origin of this receptor is a human patient who had a liver transplant. The graft donor may be the source of some T cells. The V gene is TRBV6-5, the J gene TRBJ1-2, with 9 bases matching TRBD1. The CDR3 DNA is TGTGCCACCTTACACAGGGGGCGAGGGTATGGCTACACCTTC. It translates to CATLHRGRGYGYTF.